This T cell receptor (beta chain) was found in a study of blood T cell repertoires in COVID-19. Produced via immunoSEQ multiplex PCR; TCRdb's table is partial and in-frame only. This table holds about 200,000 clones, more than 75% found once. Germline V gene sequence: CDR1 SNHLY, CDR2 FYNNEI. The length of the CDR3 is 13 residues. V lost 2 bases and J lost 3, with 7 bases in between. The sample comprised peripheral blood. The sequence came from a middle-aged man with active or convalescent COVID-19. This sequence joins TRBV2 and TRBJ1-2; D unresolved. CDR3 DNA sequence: TGTGCCAGCAGTGAACAGGACTACTATGGCTACACCTTC. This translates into CASSEQDYYGYTF.